This T cell receptor (beta chain) was identified in a study of blood T cell repertoires in COVID-19. Study in general: PBMCs, B-cell-depleted T cells, or T cells provided the cDNA or gDNA that made up the material.

In this sample, this clone turned up once. The V and J ends lost 5 bases and 1 base, in that order; junction bases with no gene match: 8. This CDR3 comprises 16 residues. From germline, CDR1 is SGHAT and CDR2 FQNNGV. Authors' data handling: Estimated nucleated cell counts came from reference gene primer amplification. Produced via immunoSEQ multiplex PCR; TCRdb's table is partial and in-frame only. The D gene and trimming were derived from the DNA, and the V and J assignments and clone size from that table. Of some 290,000 clones in the sample, roughly nine tenths were seen once. One Seattle source followed patients from active infection through their disease course.

The receptor's source is a woman aged 25-40 years with COVID-19, enrolled during active disease. The sample taken for sequencing was peripheral blood. The chain joins TRBV11-2 to TRBJ1-1; 9 nucleotides line up with TRBD1. In nucleotides, the CDR3 is TGTGCCAGCAGCCGCATGGGACAGGGAAAGAACACTGAAGCTTTCTTT. This encodes CASSRMGQGKNTEAFF. The full variable domain, its missing parts supplied by reference TRBV11-2 and TRBJ1-1, is EAGVAQSPRYKIIEKRQSVAFWCNPISGHATLYWYQQILGQGPKLLIQFQNNGVVDDSQLPKDRFSAERLKGVDSTLKIQPAKLEDSAVYLCASSRMGQGKNTEAFFGQGTRLTVV.